This T cell receptor (beta chain) was captured by sequencing in a study of cytomegalovirus exposure and HLA in healthy donors (dated by TCRdb to the late 2010s). Concerning the study at large: An earlier analysis of a few hundred of the donors reported over 250 Gb of sequence data and 95 million to 120 million unique TCR beta sequences obtained from about 200 million T cells. Approximately 300 gigabases of sequencing data and tens of millions of unique TCR sequences were included in an early release covering roughly 600 HLA-typed donors. Among the roughly 370 genotyped donors, 75% to 90% belonged to the genetic ancestry cluster associated with self-reported Caucasian donors. The study aimed to test whether signatures of past pathogen exposure could be identified by cataloging public T cell receptors. The study used immunosequencing to profile the T cell repertoires of approximately 630 subjects and linked those repertoires to cytomegalovirus serostatus. Besides the first cohort of 500 to 700 subjects, a separate validation cohort made up of roughly 120 different subjects was used. High-throughput TCR immunosequencing, statistical association of individual TCRs with disease status, and machine learning were combined to predict cytomegalovirus infection status. A later analysis re-examined previously published TCR beta repertoires from about 700 donors and added high-resolution HLA genotyping to investigate patterns of TCR occurrence. Rather than drawing on any new phenotypic data, the later analysis identified candidate immune exposures from TCR beta sequences and the way those sequences occurred across donors. An earlier analysis of approximately 580 of the donors used high-throughput TCR beta sequencing to judge whether each TCR beta V gene segment behaved as functional or pseudogenic. Alongside the repertoire data, information on donor age, sex, ethnicity and CMV serostatus was compiled. A later genetic analysis took genome-wide SNP genotypes for about three fifths of the 666 donors and used that subset as a discovery cohort. Every repertoire in the discovery cohort had been generated on one and the same sequencing platform. Class I and class II HLA loci were covered by the typing at four-digit resolution. The number of typed donors differed by locus: about 620-630 for A, B, C, DRB1 and DQB1; 500 to 550 for DQA1; around 610 for DPA1; and roughly 490 for DPB1. Four to six DR-DQ haplotypes were handled as single units for association and clustering because linkage in the cohort was strong. Among about 400 genotyped donors of the cohort, an average of approximately 240,000 unique TCR beta nucleotide sequences was sequenced per donor, of which about 18% were non-productive. General conclusions and limits of the study: A later genetic analysis reported fewer N-insertions in productive TCRs among donors in an Asian-associated ancestry cluster than the approximately 670-donor mean. An association between a missense DCLRE1C variant and V-gene and J-gene trimming of TCR beta chains was found in a later genetic analysis and replicated in an independent cohort. The 87-base-pair reads could not distinguish some IMGT-functional V segments, including TRBV6-2 and TRBV6-3, so those segments were excluded. The only immune exposure information available for the cohort was CMV serostatus. A total of 164 TCR beta chains were listed by the study as associated with cytomegalovirus. Assigning TCR associations to individual alleles was difficult when HLA alleles, especially DR and DQ, strongly co-occurred. A further reported finding was that TCR beta sequences accurately predicted the HLA-A and HLA-B alleles for most subjects in the first cohort. Most TCR sequences were observed very rarely across donors, whereas some public TCRs were present in many individuals. In a later analysis, several top co-occurrence clusters were reported to appear linked to parvovirus B19, influenza, CMV and Epstein-Barr virus. In a later analysis, HLA-associated TCR beta chains were found to be more clonally expanded and to have lower generation probabilities than equally common non-associated chains. In this cohort, only TCR beta chains were sequenced, and detectable features were limited by the absence of alpha or paired-chain data. A cluster of highly shared sequence variants was judged likely to represent a technical artifact of the sequencing pipeline. Broadly in line with IMGT annotations, most TCR beta V segments showed up in productive rearrangements about 87% or about 30% of the time in an earlier analysis of around 550 of the donors. Because counts were too low, under 20 rarely observed V segments, including chromosome 9 orphons, were left out of the earlier analysis of 587 of the donors. The presence/absence analyses assumed that sequencing depth was roughly uniform across donors, and that assumption may not be true. Because some donors lacked HLA typing at each locus, the association tests relied only on the typed subset. In a later analysis, TCR association rates were found to vary across HLA loci, with the most associated TCRs seen for DRB1 alleles and the fewest for HLA-C alleles. Correlated functional status among segregating V segments might be attributable to linkage disequilibrium, but an unknown experimental factor could not be ruled out. In a later analysis, around 15,000 TCR beta sequences were associated with specific HLA alleles at a false discovery rate of 0.05. In vitro tests confirmed that three of the cytomegalovirus-associated TCR beta chains recognize cytomegalovirus antigens. In a later analysis, most CMV-associated TCR beta chains were found to appear HLA-restricted, with HLA associations seemingly driven largely by CMV exposure. The authors suggested that the approach could potentially be extended to other disease states and immunological phenotypes. The classifier was reported to diagnose cytomegalovirus status with high specificity and sensitivity in both the original and validation cohorts.

Taken from the germline V gene (reference sequence), the CDR1 and CDR2 loops are SSHAT and FNYEAQ. The CDR3 starts with the cysteine, ends with the phenylalanine, and has 13 residues. The only DNA kept is the CDR3, 39 bases in frame from the first base. The cohort was made up of roughly 670 healthy bone marrow donors. At the time of sampling, all cohort members were nominally healthy, though unrecorded immune exposures were likely present. The donor was CMV seropositive and belonged to the group of about 290 seropositive cohort members. A peripheral blood sample was provided by each donor, and peripheral blood mononuclear cells were used for TCR beta sequencing. The Qiagen DNeasy Blood Extraction Kit was used to extract genomic DNA from the blood cell samples. The method behind the library was the immunoSEQ multiplex PCR assay. For the multiplex PCR, a mixture combining 60 forward primers for TCR Vbeta segments and 13 reverse primers for TCR Jbeta segments was used. The CDR3 region of rearranged TCR beta genes was amplified from genomic DNA by a multiplex PCR assay. Amplified TCR beta libraries were sequenced as 87-base-pair reads on the Illumina HiSeq System. As for the original processing: In a later analysis, roughly 80 million unique TCR beta chains were counted across the approximately 620 repertoires, and about 9.9 million of these chains were shared by at least two donors. To remove PCR and sequencing errors, raw reads were error-corrected and collapsed into unique sequences using a nearest-neighbor algorithm that merged closely related sequences. Alignment of CDR3 sequences to IMGT reference sequences was used to assign V, D and J gene segments. For a sequence to be retained, a match of at least six nucleotides was required to both a V gene segment and a J gene segment. Rearrangements were called productive when the CDR3 lacked stop codons and stayed in frame with V and J; all others were non-productive. Following IMGT convention, CDR3 was defined as the stretch from the second conserved V-encoded cysteine up to the conserved J-encoded phenylalanine. The earlier analysis of a few hundred of the donors excluded sequences that lacked an unambiguous match to a single V gene segment. In an earlier analysis of roughly 600 of the donors, a V segment was called functional when productive rearrangements were above 56.7%, and segregating when the standard deviation between donors exceeded 5%. A statistical classification framework was built for diagnosing cytomegalovirus status from the catalog of TCR beta chain sequences. V and J gene assignment, in a later analysis, came from comparing TCR nucleotide sequences with IMGT/GENE-DB human TR gene sequences. The TCRdist pipeline was used in a later analysis to assign CDR3 sequences and most-parsimonious VDJ recombination scenarios. In a later analysis, every TCR beta chain was defined by the combination of its CDR3 amino acid sequence and its V-gene family, and reads without a unique V-gene family were dropped. In a later analysis, nearly 600 highly shared, low-generation-probability nucleotide sequences were removed to address suspected cross-contamination and a sequencing artifact. For each public chain, a later analysis derived a clonal expansion index from normalized ranks of inferred template counts within each repertoire. Generation probabilities in a later analysis came from a VDJ recombination model fitted to out-of-frame rearrangements, and those results were checked against IGoR. In a later analysis, TCR-TCR, TCR-HLA and TCR-CMV co-occurrence was scored with hypergeometric tests, and a repertoire-size bias correction was applied to TCR pairs. To estimate false discovery rates, a later analysis permuted the HLA or CMV assignments 20 times. In a later analysis, co-occurring TCRs were grouped using DBSCAN, and TCRdist sequence similarity was added for clustering within HLA-allele-positive subsets. Repertoires with fewer than 30,000 or more than 120,000 public chains were left out of co-occurrence clustering, as were five repertoires with anomalous nucleotide sharing. The immuneACCESS repertoire file appears here via TCRdb, limited to in-frame rearrangements. These files lack a portion of the clones; in checked studies, under half of the deficit traces to unresolved V genes, and the cause of the others is not known. V, J and clone size derive from that table, while D and trimming were established from the DNA sequence. For this sample there are 100,000 or so clones; roughly 78% appear just once. In total, the top ten clones hold around 4.3% of the sample.

A word on this clone: No antigen is known for it. An end of the junction differs from the germline gene, which may be a read error.

Sample: PBMCs. The TCR comes from a woman aged 40 to 49 in good health and CMV-seropositive. This chain is built from TRBV7-7 and TRBJ2-7; the D region possibly corresponds to TRBD2 (5 bases align). The CDR3 is CASSKTGFGEQYF. The bases are TGTGCTAGCAGTAAAACGGGGTTCGGGGAGCAGTACTTC.